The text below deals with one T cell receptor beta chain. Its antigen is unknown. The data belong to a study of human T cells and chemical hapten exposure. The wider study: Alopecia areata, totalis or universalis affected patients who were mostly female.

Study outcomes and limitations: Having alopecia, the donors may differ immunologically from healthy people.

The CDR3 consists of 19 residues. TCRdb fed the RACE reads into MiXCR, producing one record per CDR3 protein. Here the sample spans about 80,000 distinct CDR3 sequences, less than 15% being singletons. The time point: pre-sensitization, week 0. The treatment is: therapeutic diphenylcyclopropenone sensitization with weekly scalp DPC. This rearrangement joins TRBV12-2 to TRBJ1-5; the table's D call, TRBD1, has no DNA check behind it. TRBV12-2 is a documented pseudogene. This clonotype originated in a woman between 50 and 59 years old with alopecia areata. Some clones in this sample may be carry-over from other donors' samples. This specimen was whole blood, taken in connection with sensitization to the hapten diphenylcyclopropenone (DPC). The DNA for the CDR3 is TGTGCAAGTCGCTTAGACATGACAGGGGGTCGTCGTTTGTATCAGCCCCAGCATTTT. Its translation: CASRLDMTGGRRLYQPQHF.